This T cell receptor beta chain emerged from a study of T cell responses to AZD1222 COVID-19 vaccine. General study points: Vaccine-associated CD4 TCRs ranged over spike, dominating at 160-218 and 743-854. After two AZD1222 doses, spike-specific TCR breadth and depth rose versus day 0. Only six AZD1222 recipients tested seropositive at baseline.

Data came from immunoSEQ multiplex PCR; TCRdb stores just in-frame clones and leaves some out. Of roughly 160,000 clones listed, about nine tenths are singletons. The length of the CDR3 is 12 residues. Looked up from germline, CDR1 is LGHDT and CDR2 is YNNKEL (reference sequence). V lost 1 base and J 10 bases, leaving 7 bases between the germline ends. This clone occurred once. Its antigen is currently unknown. Sample: peripheral blood, taken on day 0 of AZD1222 vaccination. This receptor was identified in an adult in good health. The chain has TRBV3-1 (or the pseudogene TRBV3-2) and TRBJ1-4; possibly TRBD1 for D (5 bases). As DNA, the CDR3 is TGTGCCAGCAGCCAAGTTAGGGGAAAACTGTTTTTT. This translates into CASSQVRGKLFF.